This TCR beta chain is drawn from a study of control samples from healthy donors and cancer patients (dated by TCRdb to 2019 to 2021). The library was built by means of the immunoSEQ multiplex PCR assay. Here the immuneACCESS table is served through TCRdb, limited to in-frame sequences with V and J called. Missing clones are a known gap in these copies; in checked studies unresolved V genes cover under half, and the rest lacks a known reason. Here the sample has 93,000 or so clones; more than 85% occur a single time. The biggest ten clones account for about 19% of the sample. V gives up 3 bases and J gives up 2 bases, and the segment between their germline ends measures 12 bases. Per the germline V gene, KGHDR is the CDR1 and SFDVKD is the CDR2. The CDR3 starts with the cysteine, ends with the phenylalanine, and has 16 residues. Here the CDR3 DNA is all that survives: 48 bases in frame from base 1.

Concerning this clone itself: The antigen it recognizes is unknown. No per-base quality is available; no much larger clone lies one base away.

This clonotype was obtained from a man aged 55-75 years with lung cancer. Rearrangement joined TRBV24-1 to TRBJ1-4; D gene: possibly TRBD1, on 6 matching bases. The sequenced sample was PBMCs. The nucleotide sequence is given as TGTGCCACCAGTGATCCACAGGGCCCGACTAATGAAAAACTGTTTTTT. Its protein reads: CATSDPQGPTNEKLFF.